A selection of T cell receptor beta chains follows, all from one sample in a study of T cell clonotyping in hematopoietic cell transplantation. Clones were sequenced by immunoSEQ multiplex PCR, and TCRdb holds only the in-frame ones, with some missing. Among approximately 8,700 clones listed, 97% were seen once. The sequences come from peripheral blood mononuclear cells, collected 100 days after allogeneic stem cell transplant. The receptors here all came from a male patient over 55 who had an allogeneic stem cell transplant from a related donor, so the T cells may come from the graft donor. Some clones in this sample may be carry-over from other donors' samples. The CDR3 runs from the conserved cysteine through the conserved F or W. The D gene is left open where the match is weak.

d_call: TRBD2; j_call: TRBJ2-7; v_call: TRBV7-2; cdr3_nt: TGTGCCAGCAGCTTGGGACTAGCGGGGGTCTACGAGCAGTACTTC; cdr3_aa: CASSLGLAGVYEQYF
d_call: -; j_call: TRBJ2-2; v_call: TRBV19; cdr3_nt: TGTGCCAGTAGTATAACAACAGGGTGGGCCGGGGAGCTGTTTTTT; cdr3_aa: CASSITTGWAGELFF
d_call: TRBD1; j_call: TRBJ1-1; v_call: TRBV27; cdr3_nt: TGTGCCAGCAGTACCCTCCCGACAGGGGTAGACACTGAAGCTTTCTTT; cdr3_aa: CASSTLPTGVDTEAFF
d_call: -; j_call: TRBJ1-4; v_call: TRBV9; cdr3_nt: TGTGCCAGCAGCGTAGGTGTGTTTGGGGAAAAACTGTTTTTT; cdr3_aa: CASSVGVFGEKLFF
d_call: TRBD2; j_call: TRBJ2-1; v_call: TRBV6-1; cdr3_nt: TGTGCCAGCAGTGGGGCGGGGGGGCCGAATGAGCAGTTCTTC; cdr3_aa: CASSGAGGPNEQFF
d_call: -; j_call: TRBJ2-3; v_call: TRBV5-4; cdr3_nt: TGTGCCAGCAGGGGGGGCCAGGTCACAGATACGCAGTATTTT; cdr3_aa: CASRGGQVTDTQYF
d_call: TRBD1; j_call: TRBJ2-7; v_call: TRBV5-4; cdr3_nt: TGTGCCAGCAGCTTGGTGTTGGGACAGGCCCATTACGAGCAGTACTTC; cdr3_aa: CASSLVLGQAHYEQYF
d_call: TRBD1; j_call: TRBJ1-2; v_call: TRBV5-1; cdr3_nt: TGCGCCAGCAGCTCGACAGGGGGGATAGGCTACACCTTC; cdr3_aa: CASSSTGGIGYTF
d_call: -; j_call: TRBJ1-5; v_call: TRBV19; cdr3_nt: TGTGCCACCAAGGGTATGGATCAGCCCCAGCATTTT; cdr3_aa: CATKGMDQPQHF
d_call: -; j_call: TRBJ2-5; v_call: TRBV18; cdr3_nt: TGTGCCAGCTCACCACGGAGGGCCCAACAAGAGACCCAGTACTTC; cdr3_aa: CASSPRRAQQETQYF
d_call: TRBD1; j_call: TRBJ1-6; v_call: TRBV7-2; cdr3_nt: TGTGCCAGCAGCCCAGGGGGGAATTCACCCCTCCACTTT; cdr3_aa: CASSPGGNSPLHF
d_call: -; j_call: TRBJ1-4; v_call: TRBV7-2; cdr3_nt: TGTGCCAGCAAGGTTGGGCCCGGTGAAAAACTGTTTTTT; cdr3_aa: CASKVGPGEKLFF
d_call: -; j_call: TRBJ1-6; v_call: TRBV5-1; cdr3_nt: TGCGCCAGCAGCTCCGTGGGGTCAGGCTCACCCCTCCACTTT; cdr3_aa: CASSSVGSGSPLHF